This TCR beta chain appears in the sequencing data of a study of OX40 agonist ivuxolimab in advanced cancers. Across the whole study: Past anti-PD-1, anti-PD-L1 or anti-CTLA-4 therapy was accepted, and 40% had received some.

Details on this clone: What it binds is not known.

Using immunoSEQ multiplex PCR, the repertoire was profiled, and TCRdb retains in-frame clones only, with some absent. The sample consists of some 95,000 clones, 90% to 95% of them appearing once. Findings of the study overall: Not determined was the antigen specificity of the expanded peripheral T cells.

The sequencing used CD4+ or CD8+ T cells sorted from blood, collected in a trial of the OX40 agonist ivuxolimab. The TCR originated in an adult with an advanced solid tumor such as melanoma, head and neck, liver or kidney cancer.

CDR3 DNA sequence: TGTGCCATCAGCGGACAGGGGGTGTCAGATACGCAGTATTTT. Translating gives CAISGQGVSDTQYF. This sequence joins TRBV10-3 and TRBJ2-3; 10 bases align to TRBD1. Germline V gene data show CDR1 as ENHRY and CDR2 as SYGVKD. Losses at the gene ends were 6 bases for V and 4 bases for J; bases not matched to a gene: 4. There are 14 residues in the CDR3.